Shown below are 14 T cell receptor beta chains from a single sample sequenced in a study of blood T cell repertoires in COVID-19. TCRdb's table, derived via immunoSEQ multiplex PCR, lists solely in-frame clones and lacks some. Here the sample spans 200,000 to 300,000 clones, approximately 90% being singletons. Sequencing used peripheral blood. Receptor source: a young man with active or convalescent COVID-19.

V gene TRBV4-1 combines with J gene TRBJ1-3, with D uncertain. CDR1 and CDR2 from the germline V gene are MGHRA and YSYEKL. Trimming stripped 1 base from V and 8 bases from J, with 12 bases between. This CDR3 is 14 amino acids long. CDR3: CASSQGSTADTIYF. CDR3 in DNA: TGCGCCAGCAGCCAAGGATCTACGGCGGACACCATATATTTT.

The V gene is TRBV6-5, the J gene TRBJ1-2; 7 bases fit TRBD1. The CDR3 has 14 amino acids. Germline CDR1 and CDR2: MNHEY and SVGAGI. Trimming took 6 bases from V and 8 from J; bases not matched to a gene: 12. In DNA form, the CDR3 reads TGTGCCAGCAGAACGACAGGGATGTTCGAGGGCTACACCTTC. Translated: CASRTTGMFEGYTF.

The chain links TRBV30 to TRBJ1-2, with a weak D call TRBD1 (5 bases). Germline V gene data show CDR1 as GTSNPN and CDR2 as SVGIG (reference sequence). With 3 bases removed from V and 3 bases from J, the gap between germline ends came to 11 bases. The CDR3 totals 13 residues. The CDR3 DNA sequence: TGTGCCTGGAGGTCAGGGCGCGACTATGGCTACACCTTC. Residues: CAWRSGRDYGYTF.

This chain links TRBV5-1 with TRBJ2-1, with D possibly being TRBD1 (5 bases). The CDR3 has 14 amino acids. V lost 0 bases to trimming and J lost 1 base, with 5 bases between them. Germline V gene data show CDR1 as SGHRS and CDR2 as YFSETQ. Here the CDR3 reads CASSLDRSYNEQFF. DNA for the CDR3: TGCGCCAGCAGCTTGGACAGGTCCTACAATGAGCAGTTCTTC.

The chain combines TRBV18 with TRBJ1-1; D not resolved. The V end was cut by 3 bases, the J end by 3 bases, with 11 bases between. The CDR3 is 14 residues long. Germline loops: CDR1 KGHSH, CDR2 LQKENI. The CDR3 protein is CASSPGEWDTEAFF. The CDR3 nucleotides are TGTGCCAGCTCACCCGGAGAGTGGGACACTGAAGCTTTCTTT.

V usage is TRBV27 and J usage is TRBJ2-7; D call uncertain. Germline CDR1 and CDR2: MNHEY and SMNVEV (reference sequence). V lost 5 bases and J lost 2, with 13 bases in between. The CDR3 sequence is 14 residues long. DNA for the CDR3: TGTGCCAGCAGTCCCACTACCGGAACCTACGAGCAGTACTTC. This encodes CASSPTTGTYEQYF.

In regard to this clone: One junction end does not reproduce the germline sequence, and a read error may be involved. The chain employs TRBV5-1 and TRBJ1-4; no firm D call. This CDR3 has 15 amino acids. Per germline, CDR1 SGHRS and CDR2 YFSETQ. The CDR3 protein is CASSLAGTPKEKLFF. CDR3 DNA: TGCGCCAGCAGCTTGGCCGGTACGCCTAAGGAAAAACTGTTTTTT. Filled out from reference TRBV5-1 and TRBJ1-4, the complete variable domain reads KAGVTQTPRYLIKTRGQQVTLSCSPISGHRSVSWYQQTPGQGLQFLFEYFSETQRNKGNFPGRFSGRQFSNSRSEMNVSTLELGDSALYLCASSLAGTPKEKLFFGSGTQLSVL.

CDR3 nucleotides: TGCGCCAGCAGTCCCAGAGGGCAGTTTAACTATGGCTACACCTTC. Protein sequence: CASSPRGQFNYGYTF. The V call is TRBV5-1, the J call TRBJ1-2; D unclear. V lost 5 bases to trimming and J lost 1 base, with 15 bases between them. The length of the CDR3 is 15 residues. Germline V gene data show CDR1 as SGHRS and CDR2 as YFSETQ.

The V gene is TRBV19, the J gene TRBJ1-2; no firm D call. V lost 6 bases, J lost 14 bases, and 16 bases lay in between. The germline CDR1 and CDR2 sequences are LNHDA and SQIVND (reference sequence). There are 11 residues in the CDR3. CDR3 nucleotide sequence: TGTGCCAGTAGAGAGGCGCGGGATCAGACCTTC. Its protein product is CASREARDQTF.

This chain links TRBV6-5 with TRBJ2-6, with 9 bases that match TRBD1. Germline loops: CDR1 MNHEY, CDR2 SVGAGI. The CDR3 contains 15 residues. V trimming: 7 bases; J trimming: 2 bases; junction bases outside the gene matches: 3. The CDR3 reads CASTGTGPGANVLTF. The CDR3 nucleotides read TGTGCCAGCACGGGGACAGGGCCTGGGGCCAACGTCCTGACTTTC.

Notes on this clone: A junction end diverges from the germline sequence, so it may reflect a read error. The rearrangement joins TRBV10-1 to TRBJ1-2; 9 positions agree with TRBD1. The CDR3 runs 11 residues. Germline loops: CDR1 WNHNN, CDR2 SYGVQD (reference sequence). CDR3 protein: CTSSTGGGYTF. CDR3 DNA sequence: TGCACCAGCAGCACAGGGGGCGGCTACACCTTC.

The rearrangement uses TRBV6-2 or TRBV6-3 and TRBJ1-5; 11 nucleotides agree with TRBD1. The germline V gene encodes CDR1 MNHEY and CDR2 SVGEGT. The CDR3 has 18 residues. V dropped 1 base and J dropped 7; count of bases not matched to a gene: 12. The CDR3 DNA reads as TGTGCCAGCAGTTACTTCCCGGGACAGGGGGATTTGGAGCAGCCCCAGCATTTT. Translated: CASSYFPGQGDLEQPQHF.

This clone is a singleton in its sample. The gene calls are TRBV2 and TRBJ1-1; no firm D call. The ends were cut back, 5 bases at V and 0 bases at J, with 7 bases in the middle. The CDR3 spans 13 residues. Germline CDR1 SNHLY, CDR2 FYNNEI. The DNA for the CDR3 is TGTGCCAGCAGTCCGGGATTGAACACTGAAGCTTTCTTT. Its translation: CASSPGLNTEAFF.

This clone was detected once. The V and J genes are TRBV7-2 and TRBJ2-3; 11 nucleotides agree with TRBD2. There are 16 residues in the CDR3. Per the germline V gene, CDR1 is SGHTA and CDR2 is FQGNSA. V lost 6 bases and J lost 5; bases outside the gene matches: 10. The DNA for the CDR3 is TGTGCCAGCAGGCAGAGACTAGCGGGACGGGAAGATACGCAGTATTTT. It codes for CASRQRLAGREDTQYF.